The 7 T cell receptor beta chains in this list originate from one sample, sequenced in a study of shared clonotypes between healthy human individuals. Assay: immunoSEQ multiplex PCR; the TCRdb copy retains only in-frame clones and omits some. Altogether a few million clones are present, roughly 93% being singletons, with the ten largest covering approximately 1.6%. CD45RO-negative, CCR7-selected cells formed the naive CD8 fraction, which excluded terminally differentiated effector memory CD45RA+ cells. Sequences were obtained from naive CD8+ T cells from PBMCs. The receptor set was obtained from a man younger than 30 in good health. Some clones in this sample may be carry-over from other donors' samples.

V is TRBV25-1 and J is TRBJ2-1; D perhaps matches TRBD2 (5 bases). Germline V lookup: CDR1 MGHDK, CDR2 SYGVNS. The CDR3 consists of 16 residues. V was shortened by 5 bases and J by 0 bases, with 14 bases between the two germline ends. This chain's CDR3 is CASSPAALSSYNEQFF. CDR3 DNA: TGTGCCAGCAGTCCAGCGGCCCTCAGCTCCTACAATGAGCAGTTCTTC.

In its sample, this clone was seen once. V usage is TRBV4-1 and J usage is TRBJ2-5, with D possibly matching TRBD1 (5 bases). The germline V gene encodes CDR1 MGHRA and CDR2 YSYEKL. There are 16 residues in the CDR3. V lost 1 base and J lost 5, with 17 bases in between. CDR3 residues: CASSQVLGMGLETQYF. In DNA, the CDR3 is TGCGCCAGCAGCCAAGTCTTGGGCATGGGGCTCGAGACCCAGTACTTC.

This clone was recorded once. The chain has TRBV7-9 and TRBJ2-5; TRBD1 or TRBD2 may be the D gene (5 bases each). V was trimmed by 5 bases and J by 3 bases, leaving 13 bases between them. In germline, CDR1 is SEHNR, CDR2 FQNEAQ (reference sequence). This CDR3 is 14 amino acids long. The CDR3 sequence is CASSPRQRKETQYF. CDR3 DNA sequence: TGTGCCAGCAGCCCAAGACAGCGGAAAGAGACCCAGTACTTC.

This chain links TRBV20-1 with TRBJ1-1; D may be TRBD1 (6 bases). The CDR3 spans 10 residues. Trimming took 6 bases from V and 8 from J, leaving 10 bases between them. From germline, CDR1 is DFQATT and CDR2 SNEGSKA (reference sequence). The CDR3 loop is CSAPQGEAFF. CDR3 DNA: TGCAGTGCCCCACAGGGAGAAGCTTTCTTT.

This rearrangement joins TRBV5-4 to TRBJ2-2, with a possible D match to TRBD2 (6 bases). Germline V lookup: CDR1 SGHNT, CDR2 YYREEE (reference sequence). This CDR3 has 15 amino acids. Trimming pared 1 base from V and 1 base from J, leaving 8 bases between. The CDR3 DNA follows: TGTGCCAGCAGCTTGCTGGAGGGGAACACCGGGGAGCTGTTTTTT. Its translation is CASSLLEGNTGELFF.

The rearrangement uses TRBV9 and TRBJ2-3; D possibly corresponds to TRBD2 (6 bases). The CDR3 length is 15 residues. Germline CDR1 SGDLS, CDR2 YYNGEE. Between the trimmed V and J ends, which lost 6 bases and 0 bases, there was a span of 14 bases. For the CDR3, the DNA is TGTGCCAGCACCGAAGGAGGGGACAGCACAGATACGCAGTATTTT. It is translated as CASTEGGDSTDTQYF.

In DNA, the CDR3 is TGTGCCAGCAGTGGGAGCGGGAGGGCCGATGAGACCCAGTACTTC. Its protein product is CASSGSGRADETQYF. This chain connects TRBV2 to TRBJ2-5, with 10 positions matching TRBD2. The J segment lost 5 bases and the V segment lost 4 bases, leaving 7 bases of the junction unmatched. Germline CDR1 SNHLY, CDR2 FYNNEI. The CDR3 runs 15 residues. The whole variable domain, filled in from reference TRBV2 and TRBJ2-5, reads EPEVTQTPSHQVTQMGQEVILRCVPISNHLYFYWYRQILGQKVEFLVSFYNNEISEKSEIFDDQFSVERPDGSNFTLKIRSTKLEDSAMYFCASSGSGRADETQYFGPGTRLLVL.